These 5 T cell receptor beta chains share one sample of origin, sequenced in a study of CD8 T cells in Susac syndrome. An input of about 0.5 to 1 ug of RNA was subjected to reverse transcription using random hexamers. TCRdb independently ran MiXCR on the immunoSEQ multiplex PCR reads; one entry per CDR3 protein. The sample has over 95,000 distinct CDR3 sequences; roughly 91% are singletons. Sequencing was carried out using CD4+ T cells from PBMCs. The receptors shown here come from a human donor in good health.

The V call is TRBV13, the J call TRBJ2-3, with 7 bases aligning to TRBD1. Germline CDR1 PRHDT, CDR2 FYEKMQ (reference sequence). V trimming: 4 bases; J trimming: 2 bases; junction bases outside the gene matches: 12. CDR3 size: 17 residues. CDR3 coding DNA: TGTGCCAGCAGCTCAAGGGTAACAGGGGACGTCACAGATACGCAGTATTTT. Protein sequence: CASSSRVTGDVTDTQYF.

This clonotype was seen a few times. V usage is TRBV5-1 and J usage is TRBJ2-7, with D possibly matching TRBD1 (6 bases). The CDR3 is made up of 14 amino acids. V was pared by 4 bases and J by 4 bases, with 15 bases between. Germline V CDR1 and CDR2: SGHRS, YFSETQ. The CDR3 sequence is CASSNRIQGYEQYF. In DNA, the CDR3 is TGCGCCAGCAGCAACCGCATACAGGGTTACGAGCAGTACTTC.

The chain carries TRBV12-3 or TRBV12-4 and TRBJ2-1; TRBD2 aligns across 8 bases. Trimming at V came to 2 bases and at J to 0 bases, leaving 6 bases not matched to a gene. The CDR3 extends over 17 amino acids. CDR3 region: CASSLRGGGFSYNEQFF. The DNA for the CDR3 is TGTGCCAGCAGTTTACGGGGGGGAGGATTCTCCTACAATGAGCAGTTCTTC.

This clonotype was counted once. The V gene is TRBV20-1, the J gene TRBJ2-1; 10 bases match TRBD2. The V and J ends lost 2 bases and 2 bases, in that order; junction bases with no gene match: 6. The CDR3 runs 16 residues. Germline CDR1 is DFQATT and CDR2 is SNEGSKA (reference sequence). The CDR3, as DNA: TGCAGTGCTAGACCCTTTAGCGGGAGGACCTACAATGAGCAGTTCTTC. Translation: CSARPFSGRTYNEQFF.

The genes are TRBV6-4 and TRBJ1-1; D remains ambiguous. The germline V and J ends were trimmed by 4 bases and 1 base, with 7 bases remaining between them. This CDR3 comprises 13 residues. CDR1 MRHNA and CDR2 SNTAGT come from the germline V gene. CDR3 DNA sequence: TGTGCCAGCAGTGTTGGGCCGAACACTGAAGCTTTCTTT. The encoded protein is CASSVGPNTEAFF.